This paragraph reports one T cell receptor beta chain. The data belong to a study of technical replicates of blood from several donors. V dropped 3 bases and J dropped 4; count of bases not matched to a gene: 2. The CDR3 is 13 amino acids. CDR1 and CDR2 from the germline V gene are SEHNR and FQNEAQ (reference sequence). Clones were sequenced by immunoSEQ multiplex PCR, and TCRdb holds only the in-frame ones, with some missing. The table includes about 62,000 clones, around 87% detected once. The V and J genes are TRBV7-9 and TRBJ1-2, with 7 bases lining up with TRBD1. The TCR comes from a human donor in good health. Some clones in this sample may be carry-over from other donors' samples. Material for sequencing was PBMCs. The CDR3 sequence: CASSFPGGYGYTF. Written as DNA, the CDR3 is TGTGCCAGCAGCTTCCCAGGGGGCTATGGCTACACCTTC.